This T cell receptor (beta chain) was sequenced for a study of shared clonotypes between healthy human individuals. Whole-study findings and limits: Non-shared clonotypes showed lower generation probabilities than clonotypes common to all four donors.

This CDR3 region has 13 residues. Germline lookup yields CDR1 MDHEN and CDR2 SYDVKM. The V and J ends lost 6 bases and 2 bases respectively, with 10 bases between them. The assay was immunoSEQ multiplex PCR, and TCRdb's table has in-frame clones only and misses some. The repertoire holds about 1.1 million clones, with about 72% as singletons. This clone was counted only a few times. No antigen is known for it. Other nucleotide sequences from this sample produce the same CDR3. J is TRBJ2-5 and V is TRBV28; D remains ambiguous. What was sequenced was memory CD4+ T cells from PBMCs. Specified subset: CD45RA-negative fraction. The clonotype originates from a man between 18 and 29 years old in good health. Some clones in this sample may be carry-over from other donors' samples. CDR3 sequence reads: CASSSSGQETQYF. The CDR3 DNA reads as TGTGCCAGCAGCTCCTCCGGACAAGAGACCCAGTACTTC.